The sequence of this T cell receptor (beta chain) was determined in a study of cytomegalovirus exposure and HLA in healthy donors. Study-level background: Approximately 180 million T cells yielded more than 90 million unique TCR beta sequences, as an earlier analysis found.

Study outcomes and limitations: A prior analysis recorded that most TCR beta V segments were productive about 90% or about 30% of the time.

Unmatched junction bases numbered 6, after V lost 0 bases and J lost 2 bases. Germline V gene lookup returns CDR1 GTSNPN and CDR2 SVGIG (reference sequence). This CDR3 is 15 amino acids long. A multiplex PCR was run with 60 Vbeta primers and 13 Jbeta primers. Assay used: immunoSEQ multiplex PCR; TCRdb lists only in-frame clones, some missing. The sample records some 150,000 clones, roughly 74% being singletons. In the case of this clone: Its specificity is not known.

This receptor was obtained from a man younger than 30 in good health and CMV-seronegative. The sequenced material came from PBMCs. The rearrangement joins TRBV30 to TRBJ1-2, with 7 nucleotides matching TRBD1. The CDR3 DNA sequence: TGTGCCTGGAGTGTGAAGGGGGCACCCAACTATGGCTACACCTTC. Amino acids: CAWSVKGAPNYGYTF. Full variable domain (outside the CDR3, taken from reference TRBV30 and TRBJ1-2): SQTIHQWPATLVQPVGSPLSLECTVEGTSNPNLYWYRQAAGRGLQLLFYSVGIGQISSEVPQNLSASRPQDRQFILSSKKLLLSDSGFYLCAWSVKGAPNYGYTFGSGTRLTVV.